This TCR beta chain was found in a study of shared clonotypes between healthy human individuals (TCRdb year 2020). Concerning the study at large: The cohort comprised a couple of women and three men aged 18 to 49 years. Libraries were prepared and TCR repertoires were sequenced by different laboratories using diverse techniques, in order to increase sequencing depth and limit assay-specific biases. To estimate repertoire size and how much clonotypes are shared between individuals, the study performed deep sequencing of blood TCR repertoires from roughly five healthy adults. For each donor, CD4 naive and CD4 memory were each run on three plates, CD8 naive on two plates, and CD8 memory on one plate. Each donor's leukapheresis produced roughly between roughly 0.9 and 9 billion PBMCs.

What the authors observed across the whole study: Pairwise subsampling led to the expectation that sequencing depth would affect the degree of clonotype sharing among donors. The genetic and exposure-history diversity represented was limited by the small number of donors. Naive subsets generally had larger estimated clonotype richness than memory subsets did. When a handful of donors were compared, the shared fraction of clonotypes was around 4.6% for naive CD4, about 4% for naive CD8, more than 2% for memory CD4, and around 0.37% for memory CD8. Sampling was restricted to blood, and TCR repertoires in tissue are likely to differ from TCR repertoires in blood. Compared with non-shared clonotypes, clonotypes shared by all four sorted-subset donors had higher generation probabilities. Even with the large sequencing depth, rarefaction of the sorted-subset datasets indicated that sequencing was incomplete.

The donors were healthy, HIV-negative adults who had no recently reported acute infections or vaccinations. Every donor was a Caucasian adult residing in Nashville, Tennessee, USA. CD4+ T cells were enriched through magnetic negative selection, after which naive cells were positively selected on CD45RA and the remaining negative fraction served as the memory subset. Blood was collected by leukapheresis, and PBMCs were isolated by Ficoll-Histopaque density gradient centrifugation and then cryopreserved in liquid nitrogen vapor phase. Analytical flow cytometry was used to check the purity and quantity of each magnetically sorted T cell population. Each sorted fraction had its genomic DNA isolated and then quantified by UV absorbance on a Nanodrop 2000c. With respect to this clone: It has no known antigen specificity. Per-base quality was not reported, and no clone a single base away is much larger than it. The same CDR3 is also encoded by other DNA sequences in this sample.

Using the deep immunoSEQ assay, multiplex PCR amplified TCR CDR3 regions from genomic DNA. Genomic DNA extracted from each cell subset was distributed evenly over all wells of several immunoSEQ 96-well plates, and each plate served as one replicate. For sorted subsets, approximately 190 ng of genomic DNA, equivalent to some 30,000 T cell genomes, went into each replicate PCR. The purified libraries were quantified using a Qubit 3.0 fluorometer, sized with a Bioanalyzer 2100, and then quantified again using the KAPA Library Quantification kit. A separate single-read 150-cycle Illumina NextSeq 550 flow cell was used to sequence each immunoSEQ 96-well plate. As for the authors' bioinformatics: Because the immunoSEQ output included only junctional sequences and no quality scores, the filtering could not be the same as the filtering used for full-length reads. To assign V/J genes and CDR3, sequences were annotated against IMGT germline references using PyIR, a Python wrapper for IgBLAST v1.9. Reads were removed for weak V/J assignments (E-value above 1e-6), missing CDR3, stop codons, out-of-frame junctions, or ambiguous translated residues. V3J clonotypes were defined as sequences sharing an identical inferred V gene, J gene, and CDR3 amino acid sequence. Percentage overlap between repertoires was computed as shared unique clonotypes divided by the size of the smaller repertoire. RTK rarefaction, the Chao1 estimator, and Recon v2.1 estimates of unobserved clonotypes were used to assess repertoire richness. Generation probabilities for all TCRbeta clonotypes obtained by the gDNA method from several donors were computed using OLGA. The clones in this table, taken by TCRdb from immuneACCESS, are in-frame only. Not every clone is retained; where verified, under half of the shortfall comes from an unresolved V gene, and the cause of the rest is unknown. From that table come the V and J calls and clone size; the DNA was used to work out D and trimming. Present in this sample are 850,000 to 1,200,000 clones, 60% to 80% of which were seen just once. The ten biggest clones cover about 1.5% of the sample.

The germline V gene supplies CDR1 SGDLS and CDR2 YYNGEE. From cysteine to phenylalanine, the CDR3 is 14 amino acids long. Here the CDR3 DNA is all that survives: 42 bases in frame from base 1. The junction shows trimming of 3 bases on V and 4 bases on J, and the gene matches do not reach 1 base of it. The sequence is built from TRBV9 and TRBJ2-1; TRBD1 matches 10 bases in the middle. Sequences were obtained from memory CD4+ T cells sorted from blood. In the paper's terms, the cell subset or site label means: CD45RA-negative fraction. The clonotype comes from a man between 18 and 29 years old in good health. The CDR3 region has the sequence CASSAGQGYNEQFF. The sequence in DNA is TGTGCCAGCAGCGCGGGACAGGGGTACAATGAGCAGTTCTTC.